This is a list of T cell receptor beta chains from one sample in a study of blood T cell repertoires in COVID-19. Method: immunoSEQ multiplex PCR; TCRdb's copy keeps in-frame clones and lacks some. There are about 180,000 clones in the sample; approximately 80% occur only once, and roughly an eighth lies in the top ten. The sequenced material came from PBMCs or T cells enriched from blood (not recorded which). Receptors originate from a man in his sixties who had been exposed to COVID-19. CDR3s include the opening cysteine and the closing phenylalanine or tryptophan. Each record gives: J gene, D gene, V gene, clone size, CDR3 DNA, CDR3 protein. A D gene is named only where the DNA matches it firmly. Part of the rows lack a size; the others show once, few, many or a class for expanded clones.

TRBJ2-2 TRBD2 TRBV28 few TGTGCCAGCACCCCGAGGCGGGGGGGCGCCGGGGAGCTGTTTTTT CASTPRRGGAGELFF
TRBJ1-4 . TRBV3-1/TRBV3-2 . TGTGCCAGCAGCCAAGAGGGCAGGAATGAAAAACTGTTTTTT CASSQEGRNEKLFF
TRBJ1-1 . TRBV7-9 . TGTGCCAGCAGCTTAGTGTCAGGGCCGAACACTGAAGCTTTCTTT CASSLVSGPNTEAFF
TRBJ1-6 TRBD1 TRBV9 . TGTGCCAGCAGCGTAGGGGACAGGGGCTCACCCCTCCACTTT CASSVGDRGSPLHF
TRBJ1-1 . TRBV3-1/TRBV3-2 . TGTGCCAGCAGCCAAACCGCCAGGGGCAGTGAAGCTTTCTTT CASSQTARGSEAFF
TRBJ1-4 TRBD1 TRBV11-3 . TGTGCCAGCAGCCAGGACAGGACCGCAACTAATGAAAAACTGTTTTTT CASSQDRTATNEKLFF
TRBJ2-7 TRBD1 TRBV19 few TGTGCCAGTAGGGGACAGGGGGCCGGGAGCTACGAGCAGTACTTC CASRGQGAGSYEQYF
TRBJ1-2 . TRBV9 . TGTGCCAGCAGCGTATCCCCCACAGGGACGCGGGACTATGGCTACACCTTC CASSVSPTGTRDYGYTF
TRBJ2-3 . TRBV20-1 few TGCAGTGCTAGTCAACAGTTTGAATCTAGCACAGATACGCAGTATTTT CSASQQFESSTDTQYF
TRBJ1-1 TRBD1 TRBV28 . TGTGCCAGCAGACCCGGGACAGGGTGGGGAGCTTTCTTT CASRPGTGWGAFF
TRBJ1-2 TRBD1 TRBV29-1 . TGCAGCACCCGAGGAGGGGGCGGCTATGGCTACACCTTC CSTRGGGGYGYTF
TRBJ2-1 TRBD1 TRBV19 . TGTGCCAGTAGCCCCACGCCAGGGGGCTACAATGAGCAGTTCTTC CASSPTPGGYNEQFF
TRBJ2-7 TRBD2 TRBV5-1 . TGCGCCAGCAGCCCTGGACTAGCCGTGGCGGTCTACGAGCAGTACTTC CASSPGLAVAVYEQYF
TRBJ1-5 . TRBV28 . TGTGCCAGCAGTTTGCTAGGGGCCAAACCCCAGCATTTT CASSLLGAKPQHF
TRBJ1-2 TRBD1 TRBV5-1 . TGCGCCAGCAGCCTCCCGACAGGGGGCGATGGCTACACCTTC CASSLPTGGDGYTF
TRBJ2-1 TRBD2 TRBV6-5 . TGTGCCAGCAGTACTAGCGGGACAGCCTACAATGAGCAGTTCTTC CASSTSGTAYNEQFF
TRBJ2-7 . TRBV7-9 . TGTGCCAGCAGCTTCATGGACAACGGCCTCGGGCAGTACTTC CASSFMDNGLGQYF
TRBJ1-5 . TRBV7-2 once TGTGCCAGCAGCTTAGAAACAGGATATAGCAATCAGCCCCAGCATTTT CASSLETGYSNQPQHF
TRBJ2-1 . TRBV11-2 . TGTGCCAGCAGCTCCGGTAGGGGGGGAGGATTCTTC CASSSGRGGGFF
TRBJ1-3 . TRBV15 . TGTGCCACCAGCAGAGATCCTGACAGCACCTATCCTGGAAACACCATATATTTT CATSRDPDSTYPGNTIYF
TRBJ1-5 . TRBV5-1 few TGCGCCAGCAGCTTGGAGTCGGGGAATCAGCCCCAGCATTTT CASSLESGNQPQHF
TRBJ2-7 . TRBV14 once TGTGCCAGCAGCCAAGCTTCCTACGAGCAGTACTTC CASSQASYEQYF
TRBJ1-6 TRBD1 TRBV5-1 . TGCGCCAGCAGCTTGGGGGGACAGCCGAGGAATTCACCCCTCCACTTT CASSLGGQPRNSPLHF
TRBJ2-1 TRBD2 TRBV11-3 few TGTGCCAGCAGCTTCTCGGGACTAGCGCTTTACAATGAGCAGTTCTTC CASSFSGLALYNEQFF
TRBJ1-1 . TRBV5-1 . TGCGCCAGCAGCTACGTCGGGGATAACACTGAAGCTTTCTTT CASSYVGDNTEAFF
TRBJ1-1 TRBD1 TRBV7-9 . TGTGCCAGCAGCTCCGGGGGACAGGTGGGCACTGAAGCTTTCTTT CASSSGGQVGTEAFF
TRBJ2-1 TRBD2 TRBV27 . TGTGCCAGCAGTGGGACTAGCGGGAGAAGGAATGAGCAGTTCTTC CASSGTSGRRNEQFF